One and the same sample provided the 24 T cell receptor beta chains below, sequenced in a study of blood T cell repertoires in COVID-19. This table comes from immunoSEQ multiplex PCR, and its TCRdb copy is limited to in-frame clones, with some not included. The data hold fewer than 120,000 clones, with about 75% observed a single time. Sequences were obtained from peripheral blood. The receptors here all came from a woman older than 75 with active or convalescent COVID-19.

The chain has TRBV4-2 and TRBJ1-3; perhaps TRBD1 as D (5 bases). Germline values: CDR1 LGHNA, CDR2 YNFKEQ. The germline V and J ends were trimmed by 2 bases and 0 bases, with 14 bases remaining between them. The CDR3 totals 17 residues. The DNA of the CDR3 is TGTGCCAGCAGCCAAACCCCAGGGACTGGCTCTGGAAACACCATATATTTT. Translated: CASSQTPGTGSGNTIYF.

The DNA for the CDR3 is TGTGCCATCAGCCGACAGCTCTCTGGGGCCAACGTCCTGACTTTC. Translating gives CAISRQLSGANVLTF. This chain joins TRBV10-3 and TRBJ2-6; a weak D match, TRBD1 (5 bases). Germline V lookup: CDR1 ENHRY, CDR2 SYGVKD. Trimming removed 6 bases from V and 0 bases from J, with 9 bases in between. The CDR3 sequence is 15 residues long.

The chain employs TRBV10-3 and TRBJ1-6; 7 positions match TRBD1. CDR1 is ENHRY and CDR2 is SYGVKD in the germline V gene. The CDR3 is 16 residues long. V was pared by 2 bases and J by 5 bases, with 6 bases of the junction left unmatched. The CDR3 loop is CAISEPGTENNSPLHF. DNA of the CDR3: TGTGCCATCAGTGAGCCCGGGACAGAGAATAATTCACCCCTCCACTTT.

This clone appeared once. The V and J genes are TRBV4-1 and TRBJ2-7; possibly TRBD1 for D (6 bases). CDR1 and CDR2 (germline): MGHRA, YSYEKL. V was clipped by 4 bases and J by 3 bases, with 13 bases between them. This CDR3 has 14 amino acids. The CDR3 reads CASSPGDKDYEQYF. DNA of the CDR3: TGCGCCAGCAGCCCTGGGGACAAAGACTACGAGCAGTACTTC.

The chain recombines TRBV27 with TRBJ1-5, with a possible D match to TRBD1 (6 bases). Trimming removed 3 bases from V and 5 bases from J, with 17 bases in between. The CDR3 runs to 16 residues. Germline V gene data show CDR1 as MNHEY and CDR2 as SMNVEV (reference sequence). The CDR3 DNA follows: TGTGCCAGCAGTTTCTCGGGCATTTGGGGGCATCAGCCCCAGCATTTT. It is translated as CASSFSGIWGHQPQHF.

This clone has more than one count but fewer than ten. The V call is TRBV10-2, the J call TRBJ1-2; possible D gene TRBD1, 5 bases. Germline V gives CDR1 WSHSY, CDR2 SAAADI. V lost 6 bases to trimming and J lost 4 bases, with 9 bases between them. CDR3 length: 12 amino acids. The CDR3 region has the DNA TGCGCCAGCAGAGTAGACAGCTATGGCTACACCTTC. Residues: CASRVDSYGYTF.

The rearrangement links TRBV5-1 to TRBJ2-3; 11 positions agree with TRBD2. The CDR3 is made up of 14 amino acids. The germline gives CDR1 SGHRS, CDR2 YFSETQ. J gave up 5 bases and V 4 bases, and 3 bases lay outside the gene matches. The CDR3 region has the DNA TGCGCCAGCAGCCCAGGGACTAGCGGAGATACGCAGTATTTT. This encodes CASSPGTSGDTQYF. The full variable domain, completed using reference TRBV5-1 and TRBJ2-3, is KAGVTQTPRYLIKTRGQQVTLSCSPISGHRSVSWYQQTPGQGLQFLFEYFSETQRNKGNFPGRFSGRQFSNSRSEMNVSTLELGDSALYLCASSPGTSGDTQYFGPGTRLTVL.

The chain carries TRBV5-1 and TRBJ1-1; D is uncertain. This CDR3 is built from 13 residues. Germline lookup yields CDR1 SGHRS and CDR2 YFSETQ. V dropped 2 bases and J dropped 0 bases, with 5 bases sitting between them. CDR3 in DNA: TGCGCCAGCAGCTTTTTCATGAACACTGAAGCTTTCTTT. As protein: CASSFFMNTEAFF. Based on the CDR3 plus reference TRBV5-1 and TRBJ1-1, the full variable domain is KAGVTQTPRYLIKTRGQQVTLSCSPISGHRSVSWYQQTPGQGLQFLFEYFSETQRNKGNFPGRFSGRQFSNSRSEMNVSTLELGDSALYLCASSFFMNTEAFFGQGTRLTVV.

This clone was detected once. The chain has TRBV10-3 and TRBJ2-3; 8 bases line up with TRBD2. The CDR3 spans 14 residues. CDR1 is ENHRY, CDR2 SYGVKD, per germline. V dropped 7 bases and J dropped 4; count of bases not matched to a gene: 7. The CDR3 DNA reads as TGTGCCATCACTAGCGGGCGGGACGCAGATACGCAGTATTTT. Its protein product is CAITSGRDADTQYF.

The V call is TRBV4-2, the J call TRBJ1-5; 7 bases are a match to TRBD1. J lost 2 bases, V lost 4 bases, and 5 bases had no gene match. Germline values: CDR1 LGHNA, CDR2 YNFKEQ. CDR3 length: 15 residues. CDR3 bases: TGTGCCAGCAGCCCGACAGGGATGGGCAATCAGCCCCAGCATTTT. Its translation is CASSPTGMGNQPQHF.

This chain uses TRBV6-5 with TRBJ1-5, with D possibly matching TRBD1 (5 bases). V was clipped by 0 bases and J by 7 bases, with 10 bases between them. Per germline, CDR1 MNHEY and CDR2 SVGAGI. The CDR3 extends over 14 amino acids. CDR3 sequence: CASSYSTAGQPQHF. The CDR3 DNA reads TGTGCCAGCAGTTACTCGACAGCGGGACAGCCCCAGCATTTT.

This clone showed up just a few times. The gene calls are TRBV9 and TRBJ2-1; 9 positions match TRBD1. With 3 bases clipped from V and 4 bases from J, the junction kept 14 bases outside the gene matches. Germline loops: CDR1 SGDLS, CDR2 YYNGEE. The CDR3 sequence is 18 residues long. The CDR3 is CASSESPLPGQGYNEQFF. As DNA, the CDR3 is TGTGCCAGCAGCGAATCTCCCCTCCCGGGACAGGGTTACAATGAGCAGTTCTTC.

The chain has TRBV18 and TRBJ1-1; TRBD1 agrees at 8 bases. V was pared by 0 bases and J by 7 bases, with 4 bases of the junction left unmatched. Germline-derived CDR1 and CDR2 are KGHSH and LQKENI. The CDR3 spans 14 residues. The DNA of the CDR3 is TGTGCCAGCTCACCACCCCCAGGGGGCGTTGAAGCTTTCTTT. This codes for CASSPPPGGVEAFF.

This clone was picked up many times. The chain employs TRBV2 and TRBJ2-7, with TRBD2 matching over 7 bases. Germline loops: CDR1 SNHLY, CDR2 FYNNEI. The V gene end was trimmed by 9 bases and the J gene end by 2 bases; junction bases not matched to a gene: 4. This CDR3 region has 12 residues. In nucleotides, the CDR3 is TGTGCCAGTAAGCGGGGCCCCTACGAGCAGTACTTC. It codes for CASKRGPYEQYF.

This chain joins TRBV7-2 and TRBJ2-1; D is undetermined. CDR1 SGHTA and CDR2 FQGNSA come from the germline V gene. V was clipped by 5 bases and J by 7 bases, with 12 bases between them. This CDR3 comprises 13 residues. Here the CDR3 DNA reads TGTGCCAGCAGCCCCCCGGGTTCAAATGAGCAGTTCTTC. It translates to CASSPPGSNEQFF.

V gene TRBV7-2 combines with J gene TRBJ1-2; no clear D. Germline CDR1 SGHTA, CDR2 FQGNSA. Trimming removed 5 bases at V and 2 bases at J, with 9 bases between. The length of the CDR3 is 13 residues. The CDR3, as DNA: TGTGCCAGCAGCCCAGACAAGAACTATGGCTACACCTTC. This encodes CASSPDKNYGYTF.

This chain links TRBV6-2 or TRBV6-3 with TRBJ1-4, with a tentative D call TRBD1 (5 bases). Trimming took 5 bases from V and 0 from J, leaving 7 bases between them. Per germline, CDR1 MNHEY and CDR2 SVGEGT. The CDR3 covers 14 residues. The CDR3 DNA is TGTGCCAGCAGTAGACAGTCAACTAATGAAAAACTGTTTTTT. Its translation is CASSRQSTNEKLFF.

The chain couples TRBV7-8 to TRBJ2-2; no reliable D call. This CDR3 comprises 17 residues. CDR1 is SGHVS, CDR2 FQNEAQ, per germline. V was pared by 2 bases and J by 1 base, with 14 bases between. This CDR3 reads CASSLQSDSRNTGELFF. The CDR3 DNA sequence: TGTGCCAGCAGCTTACAAAGCGATTCAAGGAACACCGGGGAGCTGTTTTTT.

The chain employs TRBV2 and TRBJ2-7; possibly TRBD1 for D (5 bases). This CDR3 contains 14 residues. Germline V gene sequence: CDR1 SNHLY, CDR2 FYNNEI. Trimming took 2 bases from V and 5 from J, leaving 13 bases between them. CDR3 region: CASSEQGLGDEQYF. CDR3 DNA sequence: TGTGCCAGCAGTGAACAGGGTCTTGGGGACGAGCAGTACTTC. The full variable domain, in which reference TRBV2 and TRBJ2-7 provide the parts outside the CDR3, is EPEVTQTPSHQVTQMGQEVILRCVPISNHLYFYWYRQILGQKVEFLVSFYNNEISEKSEIFDDQFSVERPDGSNFTLKIRSTKLEDSAMYFCASSEQGLGDEQYFGPGTRLTVT.

This chain joins TRBV4-2 and TRBJ2-2; possibly TRBD1 for D (6 bases). CDR1 LGHNA and CDR2 YNFKEQ come from the germline V gene. V was shortened by 0 bases and J by 3 bases, with 11 bases between the two germline ends. This CDR3 region has 16 residues. CDR3 in DNA: TGTGCCAGCAGCCAAGATGGGAACAGGGACACCGGGGAGCTGTTTTTT. The encoded protein is CASSQDGNRDTGELFF.

To note about this clone: The same CDR3 can be traced to other DNA sequences in this sample. The chain recombines TRBV5-1 with TRBJ2-1, with a weak D call TRBD2 (5 bases). The ends were cut back, 0 bases at V and 0 bases at J, with 7 bases in the middle. The CDR3 consists of 15 residues. The germline gives CDR1 SGHRS, CDR2 YFSETQ. CDR3 bases: TGCGCCAGCAGCTTGGGAGGGTTCTCCTACAATGAGCAGTTCTTC. Translated: CASSLGGFSYNEQFF.

This chain links TRBV28 with TRBJ1-1; 7 nucleotides line up with TRBD1. CDR1 and CDR2 (germline): MDHEN, SYDVKM. The trim removed 4 bases at V and 4 bases at J, leaving 9 bases unmatched. The CDR3 has 15 residues. The CDR3 DNA reads as TGTGCCAGCAGTTCTCCCCACAGGGGTGGCACTGAAGCTTTCTTT. Protein sequence: CASSSPHRGGTEAFF.

The chain recombines TRBV10-3 with TRBJ2-1, with a possible D match to TRBD2 (5 bases). This CDR3 has 12 residues. The V gene lost 8 bases and the J gene lost 10 bases, with 15 bases spanning the gap. CDR1 is ENHRY, CDR2 SYGVKD, per germline. CDR3 nucleotides: TGTGCCATCGGAGGACTTGCCTCCGAGCAGTTCTTC. As protein: CAIGGLASEQFF.

The sample holds a few counts of this clone. This chain links TRBV28 with TRBJ2-7; maybe TRBD2 (5 bases). The V end lost 5 bases, the J end lost 0 bases, and 14 bases lay between the germline ends. There are 15 residues in the CDR3. Germline V CDR1 and CDR2: MDHEN, SYDVKM. CDR3 sequence reads: CASSPWGAASYEQYF. DNA for the CDR3: TGTGCCAGCAGTCCCTGGGGAGCGGCCTCCTACGAGCAGTACTTC. Complete variable domain (other parts from reference TRBV28 and TRBJ2-7): DVKVTQSSRYLVKRTGEKVFLECVQDMDHENMFWYRQDPGLGLRLIYFSYDVKMKEKGDIPEGYSVSREKKERFSLILESASTNQTSMYLCASSPWGAASYEQYFGPGTRLTVT.